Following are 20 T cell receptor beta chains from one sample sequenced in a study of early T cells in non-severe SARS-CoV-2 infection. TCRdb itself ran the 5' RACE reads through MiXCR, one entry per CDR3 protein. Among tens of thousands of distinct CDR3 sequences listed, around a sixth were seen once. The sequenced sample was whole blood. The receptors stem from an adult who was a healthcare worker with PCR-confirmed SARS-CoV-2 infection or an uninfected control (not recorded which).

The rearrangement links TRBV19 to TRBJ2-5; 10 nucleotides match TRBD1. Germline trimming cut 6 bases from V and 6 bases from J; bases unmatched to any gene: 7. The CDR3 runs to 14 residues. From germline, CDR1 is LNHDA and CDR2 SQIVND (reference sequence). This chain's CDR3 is CASRETGGEKTQYF. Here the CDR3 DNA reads TGTGCCAGTAGGGAGACAGGGGGCGAGAAGACCCAGTACTTC.

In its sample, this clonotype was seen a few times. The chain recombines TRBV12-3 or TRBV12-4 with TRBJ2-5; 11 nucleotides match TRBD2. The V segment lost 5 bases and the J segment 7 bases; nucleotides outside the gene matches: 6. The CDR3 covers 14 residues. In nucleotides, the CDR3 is TGTGCCAGCAGTAACCTAGCGGGGGGTGCGACCCAGTACTTC. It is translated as CASSNLAGGATQYF.

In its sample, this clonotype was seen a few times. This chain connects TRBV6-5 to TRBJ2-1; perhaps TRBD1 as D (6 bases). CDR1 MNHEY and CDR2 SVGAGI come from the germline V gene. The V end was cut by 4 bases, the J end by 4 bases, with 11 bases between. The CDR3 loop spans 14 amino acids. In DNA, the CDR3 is TGTGCCAGCAGTTCCAGGGGCCATTACAATGAGCAGTTCTTC. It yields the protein CASSSRGHYNEQFF.

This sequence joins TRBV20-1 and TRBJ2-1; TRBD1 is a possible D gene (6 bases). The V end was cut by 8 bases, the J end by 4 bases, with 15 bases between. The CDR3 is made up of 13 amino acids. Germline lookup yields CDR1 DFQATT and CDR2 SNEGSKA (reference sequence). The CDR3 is CSSNSGQYNEQFF. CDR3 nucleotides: TGCAGTTCGAACTCTGGACAGTACAATGAGCAGTTCTTC.

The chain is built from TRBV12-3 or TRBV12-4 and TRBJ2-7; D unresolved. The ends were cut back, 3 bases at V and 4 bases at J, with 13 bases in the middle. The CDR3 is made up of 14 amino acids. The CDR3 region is CASSFGQASYEQYF. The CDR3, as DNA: TGTGCCAGCAGTTTTGGGCAGGCGTCTTACGAGCAGTACTTC.

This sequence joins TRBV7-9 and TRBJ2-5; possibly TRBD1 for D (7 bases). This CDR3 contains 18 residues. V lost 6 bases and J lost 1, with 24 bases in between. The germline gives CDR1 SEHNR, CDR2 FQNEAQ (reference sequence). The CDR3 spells CASSRNRGSLGGQETQYF. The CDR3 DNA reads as TGTGCCAGCAGTCGTAACAGGGGTAGTTTGGGAGGCCAAGAGACCCAGTACTTC.

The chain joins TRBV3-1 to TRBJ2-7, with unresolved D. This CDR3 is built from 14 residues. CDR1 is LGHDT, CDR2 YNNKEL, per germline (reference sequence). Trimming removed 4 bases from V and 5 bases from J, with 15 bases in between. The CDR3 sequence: CASSPLWARNEQYF. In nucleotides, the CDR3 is TGTGCCAGCAGCCCCCTTTGGGCTCGTAACGAGCAGTACTTC.

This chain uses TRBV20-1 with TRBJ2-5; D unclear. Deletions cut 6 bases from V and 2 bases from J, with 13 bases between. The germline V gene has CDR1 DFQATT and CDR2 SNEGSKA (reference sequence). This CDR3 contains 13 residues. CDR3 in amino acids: CSAPPRAQETQYF. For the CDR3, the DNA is TGCAGTGCCCCCCCAAGGGCGCAAGAGACCCAGTACTTC.

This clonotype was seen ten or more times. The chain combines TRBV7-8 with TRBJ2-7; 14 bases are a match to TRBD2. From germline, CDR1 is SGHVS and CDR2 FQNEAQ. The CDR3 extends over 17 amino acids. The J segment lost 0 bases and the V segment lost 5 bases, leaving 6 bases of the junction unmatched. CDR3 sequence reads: CASSPGLAGGSSYEQYF. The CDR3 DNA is TGTGCCAGCAGCCCCGGACTAGCGGGAGGTAGCTCCTACGAGCAGTACTTC.

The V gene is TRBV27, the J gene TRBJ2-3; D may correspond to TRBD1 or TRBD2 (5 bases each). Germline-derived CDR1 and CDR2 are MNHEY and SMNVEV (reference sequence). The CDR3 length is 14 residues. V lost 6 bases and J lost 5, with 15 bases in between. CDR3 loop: CASSRDGSGDTQYF. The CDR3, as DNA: TGTGCCAGCAGCCGGGACGGGTCGGGAGATACGCAGTATTTT.

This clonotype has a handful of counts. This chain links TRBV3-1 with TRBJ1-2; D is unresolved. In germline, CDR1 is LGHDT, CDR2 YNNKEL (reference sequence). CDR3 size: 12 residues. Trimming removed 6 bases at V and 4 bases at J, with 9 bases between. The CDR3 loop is CASSVGSYGYTF. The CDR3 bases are TGTGCCAGCAGTGTAGGGAGCTATGGCTACACCTTC. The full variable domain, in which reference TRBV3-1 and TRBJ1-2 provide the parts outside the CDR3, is DTAVSQTPKYLVTQMGNDKSIKCEQNLGHDTMYWYKQDSKKFLKIMFSYNNKELIINETVPNRFSPKSPDKAHLNLHINSLELGDSAVYFCASSVGSYGYTFGSGTRLTVV.

The CDR3, as DNA: TGTGCCAGCAGTTACGGGGAGCAGTACTTC. It specifies CASSYGEQYF. This rearrangement joins TRBV6-5 to TRBJ2-7; D not resolved. The germline V and J ends were trimmed by 2 bases and 7 bases, with 3 bases remaining between them. CDR1 and CDR2 from the germline V gene are MNHEY and SVGAGI. The CDR3 length is 10 residues.

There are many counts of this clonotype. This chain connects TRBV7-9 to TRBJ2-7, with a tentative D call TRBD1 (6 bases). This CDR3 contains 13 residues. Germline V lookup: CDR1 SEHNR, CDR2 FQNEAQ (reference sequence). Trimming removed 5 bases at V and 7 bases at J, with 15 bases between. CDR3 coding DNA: TGTGCCAGCAGCCGAGGGGACACCGGTGAGCAGTACTTC. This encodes CASSRGDTGEQYF. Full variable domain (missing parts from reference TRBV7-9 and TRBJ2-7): DTGVSQNPRHKITKRGQNVTFRCDPISEHNRLYWYRQTLGQGPEFLTYFQNEAQLEKSRLLSDRFSAERPKGSFSTLEIQRTEQGDSAMYLCASSRGDTGEQYFGPGTRLTVT.

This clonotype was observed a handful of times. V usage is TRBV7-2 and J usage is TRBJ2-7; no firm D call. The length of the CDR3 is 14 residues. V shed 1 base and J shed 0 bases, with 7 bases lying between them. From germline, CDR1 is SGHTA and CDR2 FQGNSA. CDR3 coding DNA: TGTGCCAGCAGCTTAGGTCCCTACTCCTACGAGCAGTACTTC. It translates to CASSLGPYSYEQYF.

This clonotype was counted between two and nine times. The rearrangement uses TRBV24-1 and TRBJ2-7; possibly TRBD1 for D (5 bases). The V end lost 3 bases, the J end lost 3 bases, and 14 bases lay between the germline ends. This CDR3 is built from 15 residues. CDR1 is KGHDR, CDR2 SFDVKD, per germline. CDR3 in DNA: TGTGCCACCAGTGATGGTATGGGAAGGGGCTACGAGCAGTACTTC. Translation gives CATSDGMGRGYEQYF.

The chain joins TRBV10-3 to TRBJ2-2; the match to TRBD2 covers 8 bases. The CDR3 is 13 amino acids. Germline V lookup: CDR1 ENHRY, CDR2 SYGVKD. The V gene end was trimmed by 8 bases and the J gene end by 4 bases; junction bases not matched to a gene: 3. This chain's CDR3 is CAIGAGVTGELFF. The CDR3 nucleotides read TGTGCCATCGGAGCGGGGGTCACCGGGGAGCTGTTTTTT.

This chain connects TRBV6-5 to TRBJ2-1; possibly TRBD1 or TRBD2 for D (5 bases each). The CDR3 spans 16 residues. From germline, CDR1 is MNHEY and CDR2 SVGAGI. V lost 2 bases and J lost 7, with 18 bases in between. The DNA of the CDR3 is TGTGCCAGCAGTTACGTGGGGCCCAGTACGGGAAATGAGCAGTTCTTC. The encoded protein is CASSYVGPSTGNEQFF.

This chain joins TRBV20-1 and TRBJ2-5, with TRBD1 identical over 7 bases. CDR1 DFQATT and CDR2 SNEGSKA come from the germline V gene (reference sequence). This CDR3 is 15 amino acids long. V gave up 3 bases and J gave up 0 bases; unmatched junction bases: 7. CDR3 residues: CSASGKGQNQETQYF. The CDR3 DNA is TGCAGTGCTAGTGGAAAGGGACAGAACCAAGAGACCCAGTACTTC.

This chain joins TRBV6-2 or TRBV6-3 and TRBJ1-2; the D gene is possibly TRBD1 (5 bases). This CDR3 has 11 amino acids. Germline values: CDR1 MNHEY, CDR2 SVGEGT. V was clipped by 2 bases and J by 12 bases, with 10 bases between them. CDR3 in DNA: TGTGCCAGCAGTTACGGGGGAGATGACACCTTC. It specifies CASSYGGDDTF.

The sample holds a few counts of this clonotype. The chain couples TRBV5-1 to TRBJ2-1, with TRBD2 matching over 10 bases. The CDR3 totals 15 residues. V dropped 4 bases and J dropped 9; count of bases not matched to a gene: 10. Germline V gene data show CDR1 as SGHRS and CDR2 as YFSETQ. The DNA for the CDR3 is TGCGCCAGCAGCCCAGGACTAGCGGAAATGGGTGAGCAGTTCTTC. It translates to CASSPGLAEMGEQFF.